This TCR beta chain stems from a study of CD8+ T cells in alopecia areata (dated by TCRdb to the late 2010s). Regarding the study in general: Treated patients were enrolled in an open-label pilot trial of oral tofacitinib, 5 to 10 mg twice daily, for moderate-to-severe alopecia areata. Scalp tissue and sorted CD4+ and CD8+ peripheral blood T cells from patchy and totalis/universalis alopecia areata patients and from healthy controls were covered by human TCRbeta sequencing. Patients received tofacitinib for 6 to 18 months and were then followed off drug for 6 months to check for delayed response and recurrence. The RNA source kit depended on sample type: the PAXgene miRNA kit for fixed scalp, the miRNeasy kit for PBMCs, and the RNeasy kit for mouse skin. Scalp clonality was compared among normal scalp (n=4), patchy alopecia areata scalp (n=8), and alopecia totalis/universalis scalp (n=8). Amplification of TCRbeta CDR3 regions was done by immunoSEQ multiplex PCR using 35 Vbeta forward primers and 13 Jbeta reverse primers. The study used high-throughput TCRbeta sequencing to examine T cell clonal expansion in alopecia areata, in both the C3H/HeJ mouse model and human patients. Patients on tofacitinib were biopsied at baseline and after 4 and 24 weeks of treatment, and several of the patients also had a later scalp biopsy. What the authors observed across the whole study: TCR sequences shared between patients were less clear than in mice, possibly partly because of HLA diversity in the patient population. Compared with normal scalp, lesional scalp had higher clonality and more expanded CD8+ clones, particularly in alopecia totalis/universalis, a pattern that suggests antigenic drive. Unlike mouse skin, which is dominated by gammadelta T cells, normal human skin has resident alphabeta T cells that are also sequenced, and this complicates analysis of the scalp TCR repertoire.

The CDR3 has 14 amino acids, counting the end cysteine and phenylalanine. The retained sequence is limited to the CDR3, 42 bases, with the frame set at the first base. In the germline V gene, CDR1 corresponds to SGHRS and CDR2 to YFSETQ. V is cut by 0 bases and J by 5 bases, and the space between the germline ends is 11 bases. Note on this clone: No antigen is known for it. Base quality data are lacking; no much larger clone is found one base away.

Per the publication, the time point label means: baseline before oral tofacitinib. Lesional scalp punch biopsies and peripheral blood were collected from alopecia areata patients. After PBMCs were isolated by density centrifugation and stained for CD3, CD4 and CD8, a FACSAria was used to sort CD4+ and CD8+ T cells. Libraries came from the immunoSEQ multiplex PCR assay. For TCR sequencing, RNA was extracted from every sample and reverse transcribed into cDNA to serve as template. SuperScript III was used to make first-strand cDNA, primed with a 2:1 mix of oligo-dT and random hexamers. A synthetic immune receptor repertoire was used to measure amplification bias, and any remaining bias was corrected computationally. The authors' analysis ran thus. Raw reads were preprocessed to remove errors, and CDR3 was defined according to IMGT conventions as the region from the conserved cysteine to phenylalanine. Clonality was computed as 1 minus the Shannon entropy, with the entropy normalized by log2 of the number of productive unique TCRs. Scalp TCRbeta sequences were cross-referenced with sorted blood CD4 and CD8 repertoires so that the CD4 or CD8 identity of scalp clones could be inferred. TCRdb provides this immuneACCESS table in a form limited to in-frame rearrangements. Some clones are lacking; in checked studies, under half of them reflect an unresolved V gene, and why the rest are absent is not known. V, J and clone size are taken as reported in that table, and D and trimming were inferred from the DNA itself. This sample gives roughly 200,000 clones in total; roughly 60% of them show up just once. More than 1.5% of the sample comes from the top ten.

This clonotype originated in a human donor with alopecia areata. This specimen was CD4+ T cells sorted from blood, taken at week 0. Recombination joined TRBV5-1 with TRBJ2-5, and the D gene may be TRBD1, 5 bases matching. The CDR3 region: CASSLAGGAETQYF. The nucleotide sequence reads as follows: TGCGCCAGCAGCTTGGCCGGTGGGGCCGAGACCCAGTACTTC.